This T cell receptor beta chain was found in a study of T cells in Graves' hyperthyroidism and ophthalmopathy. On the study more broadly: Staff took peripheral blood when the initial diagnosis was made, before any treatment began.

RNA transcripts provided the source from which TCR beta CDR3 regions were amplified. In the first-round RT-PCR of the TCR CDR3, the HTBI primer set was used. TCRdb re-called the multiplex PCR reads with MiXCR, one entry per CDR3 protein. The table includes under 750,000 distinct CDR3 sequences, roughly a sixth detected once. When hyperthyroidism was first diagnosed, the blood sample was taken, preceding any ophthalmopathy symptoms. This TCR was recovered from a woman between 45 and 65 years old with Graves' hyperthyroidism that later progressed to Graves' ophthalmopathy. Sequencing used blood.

The CDR3 loop is CASSMGTVTNEKLFF. The DNA for the CDR3 is TGTGCCAGCAGTATGGGGACAGTCACTAATGAAAAACTGTTTTTT. V and J are TRBV12-3 or TRBV12-4 and TRBJ1-4, with 7 positions matching TRBD1. Trimming cost V 5 bases and J 2 bases; bases outside gene matches: 5. The CDR3 is 15 amino acids.